This T cell receptor (beta chain) was captured by sequencing in a study of blood T cell repertoires in COVID-19. For the study at large: PBMCs, B-cell-depleted T cells, or T cells provided the cDNA or gDNA that made up the material.

Enrolled during active infection, Seattle patients were then followed longitudinally. As handled by the study authors: How many nucleated cells were present was estimated from reference gene primer amplification. The assay was immunoSEQ multiplex PCR, and TCRdb's table has in-frame clones only and misses some. V and J calls and clone size come straight from that table; D and trimming were deduced from the DNA. The data show about 370,000 clones, around 89% seen once. The table lists this clone with a count of one. The CDR3 has 14 amino acids. CDR1 is SGHKS and CDR2 is YYEKEE in the germline V gene (reference sequence). V shed 0 bases and J shed 5 bases, with 12 bases lying between them.

This TCR derives from a woman in her thirties with COVID-19, enrolled during active disease. V usage is TRBV5-5 and J usage is TRBJ2-7; no clear D gene. The specimen sequenced was peripheral blood. The DNA for the CDR3 is TGTGCCAGCAGCTTGGTCCTCGCCGAGGACGAGCAGTACGTC. Protein product: CASSLVLAEDEQYV.